Listed below are T cell receptor beta chains from one sample, sequenced in a study of blood T cell repertoires in COVID-19. The data were produced by immunoSEQ multiplex PCR, yet TCRdb's version contains in-frame clones alone and is incomplete. The sample includes about 270,000 clones, around 82% seen only once; the top ten take roughly 3.1%. Material: peripheral blood. These receptors were obtained from a woman between 18 and 29 years old with acute or convalescent COVID-19. The CDR3 runs from the conserved cysteine through the conserved F or W. The D gene is left open where the match is weak. The listing skips clone size in some rows; elsewhere it reads once, few, many or a size class.

>TRBV7-9|NA|TRBJ2-1|NA
CASSSTDGENEQFF
TGTGCCAGCAGCTCGACCGATGGAGAAAATGAGCAGTTCTTC
>TRBV4-3|NA|TRBJ1-2|NA
CASSQGQAGLYGYTF
TGCGCCAGCAGCCAAGGACAGGCTGGCTTATATGGCTACACCTTC
>TRBV7-6|NA|TRBJ2-1|TRBD2
CASSLTAGGPYEQFF
TGTGCCAGCAGCTTAACAGCGGGAGGGCCGTATGAGCAGTTCTTC
>TRBV28|once|TRBJ2-7|TRBD1
CATVSPGQGYEQYF
TGTGCCACCGTATCCCCGGGACAGGGCTACGAGCAGTACTTC
>TRBV7-9|NA|TRBJ2-7|TRBD2
CASSTYKAGDYEQYF
TGTGCCAGCAGTACTTACAAAGCGGGGGACTACGAGCAGTACTTC
>TRBV6-5|NA|TRBJ2-1|TRBD2
CASKTLAGFHNEQFF
TGTGCCAGCAAGACGCTAGCGGGATTCCACAATGAGCAGTTCTTC
>TRBV5-1|NA|TRBJ2-3|TRBD2
CASSLRWLDGRETQKSTDTQYF
TGCGCCAGCAGCTTACGGTGGCTTGACGGGAGGGAAACGCAAAAGAGCACAGATACGCAGTATTTT
>TRBV12-3/TRBV12-4|NA|TRBJ2-7|NA
CASSFGDTEYF
TGTGCCAGCAGTTTCGGGGACACGGAGTACTTC
>TRBV6-5|NA|TRBJ2-7|TRBD2
CASSYSGLAGNYEQYF
TGTGCCAGCAGTTACTCGGGACTAGCGGGGAACTACGAGCAGTACTTC
>TRBV30|NA|TRBJ2-3|NA
CAWSSPPDTQYF
TGTGCCTGGAGTTCCCCTCCAGATACGCAGTATTTT
>TRBV6-2/TRBV6-3|NA|TRBJ2-1|NA
CASSPPGRYDNEQFF
TGTGCCAGCAGCCCCCCGGGTAGGTACGACAATGAGCAGTTCTTC
>TRBV10-3|NA|TRBJ2-3|TRBD2
CAISSTGHTSAEIRTDTQYF
TGTGCCATCAGTTCGACTGGACACACTAGCGCTGAAATACGCACAGATACGCAGTATTTT
>TRBV6-2/TRBV6-3|once|TRBJ1-1|NA
CASSYRTWTEAFF
TGTGCCAGCAGTTACCGCACATGGACTGAAGCTTTCTTT
>TRBV15|NA|TRBJ1-2|NA
CATSRDLGPEGGYTF
TGTGCCACCAGCAGAGATCTAGGCCCGGAGGGCGGCTACACCTTC
>TRBV3-1/TRBV3-2|NA|TRBJ2-7|TRBD2
CASSPSGLAYEQYF
TGTGCCAGCAGCCCTAGCGGGCTTGCCTACGAGCAGTACTTC
>TRBV27|NA|TRBJ2-1|TRBD2
CASSPGVAGYNEQFF
TGTGCCAGCAGTCCCGGGGTAGCGGGATACAATGAGCAGTTCTTC
>TRBV19|few|TRBJ1-1|TRBD1
CASPGTGGTEAFF
TGTGCCAGCCCCGGGACAGGGGGCACTGAAGCTTTCTTT
>TRBV5-4|NA|TRBJ1-2|NA
CASSLADEAVDYGYTF
TGTGCCAGCAGCTTGGCCGATGAGGCAGTCGACTATGGCTACACCTTC
>TRBV21-1|NA|TRBJ2-3|NA
CASSKVGAGGFKDTQYF
TGTGCCAGCAGCAAAGTAGGAGCGGGAGGGTTCAAAGATACGCAGTATTTT
>TRBV6-6|NA|TRBJ2-1|TRBD2
CASSPETRLAGADEQFF
TGTGCCAGCAGTCCCGAAACACGACTAGCGGGAGCTGATGAGCAGTTCTTC
>TRBV5-6|NA|TRBJ1-1|NA
CASSLGGRLNTEAFF
TGTGCCAGCAGCTTGGGGGGCAGACTTAACACTGAAGCTTTCTTT
>TRBV13|NA|TRBJ2-3|TRBD2
CASSSQAGALPTDTQYF
TGTGCCAGCAGCTCCCAAGCGGGAGCATTACCCACAGATACGCAGTATTTT
>TRBV6-5|NA|TRBJ2-3|NA
CASSYSSVSTDTQYF
TGTGCCAGCAGTTATTCTAGCGTCAGCACAGATACGCAGTATTTT
>TRBV7-2|once|TRBJ1-2|TRBD1
CASSLGQGNYGYTF
TGTGCCAGCAGCTTAGGACAGGGAAACTATGGCTACACCTTC
>TRBV19|once|TRBJ2-1|TRBD2
CASSMGLGYNEQFF
TGTGCCAGTAGTATGGGACTAGGGTACAATGAGCAGTTCTTC
>TRBV24-1|NA|TRBJ2-1|TRBD2
CATSDLTSGGYNEQFF
TGTGCCACCAGTGATCTGACTAGCGGTGGCTACAATGAGCAGTTCTTC
>TRBV20-1|NA|TRBJ2-7|NA
CSASLQGIEQYF
TGCAGTGCTAGTCTACAGGGTATAGAGCAGTACTTC
>TRBV5-1|NA|TRBJ1-1|NA
CASSGGRQHEAFF
TGCGCCAGCAGCGGGGGCAGGCAGCATGAAGCTTTCTTT
>TRBV6-5|NA|TRBJ1-5|NA
CASSSRGEGSNQPQHF
TGTGCCAGCAGTTCGAGAGGGGAGGGAAGCAATCAGCCCCAGCATTTT
>TRBV6-5|once|TRBJ2-2|NA
CASRTNTGELFF
TGTGCCAGCAGAACTAACACCGGGGAGCTGTTTTTT
>TRBV5-8|NA|TRBJ1-3|NA
CASSTWDTVSGNTIYF
TGTGCCAGCAGCACATGGGACACCGTCTCTGGAAACACCATATATTTT
>TRBV28|NA|TRBJ2-1|NA
CATSTQYPYNEQFF
TGTGCCACCAGCACCCAGTATCCCTACAATGAGCAGTTCTTC
>TRBV4-1|NA|TRBJ1-2|TRBD1
CASSQDPGGGSGGYTF
TGCGCCAGCAGCCAAGACCCAGGGGGCGGCTCTGGGGGCTACACCTTC
>TRBV10-3|NA|TRBJ1-3|TRBD1
CAISHPVSSRTPGQLISGNTIYF
TGTGCCATCAGTCACCCCGTATCTAGCCGCACCCCGGGACAGCTAATATCTGGAAACACCATATATTTT
>TRBV28|NA|TRBJ2-1|TRBD2
CASSRSTSGPHNEQFF
TGTGCCAGCAGCCGAAGTACTAGCGGGCCCCACAATGAGCAGTTCTTC
>TRBV5-1|many|TRBJ1-1|NA
CASMGQVNTEAFF
TGCGCCAGCATGGGCCAAGTGAACACTGAAGCTTTCTTT
>TRBV4-3|once|TRBJ2-3|TRBD1
CASSYIGGRTDTQYF
TGCGCCAGCAGCTACATAGGGGGCCGCACAGATACGCAGTATTTT
>TRBV3-1/TRBV3-2|once|TRBJ2-2|TRBD1
CASSQGTGDWTGELFF
TGTGCCAGCAGCCAAGGGACAGGGGATTGGACCGGGGAGCTGTTTTTT
>TRBV5-8|NA|TRBJ1-5|NA
CASSLYGYGQPQHF
TGTGCCAGCAGCTTGTACGGGTACGGTCAGCCCCAGCATTTT
>TRBV10-1|NA|TRBJ1-1|NA
CASGPGGAFF
TGCGCCAGCGGCCCGGGGGGAGCTTTCTTT
>TRBV4-3|few|TRBJ2-1|NA
CASSQTGEAYNEQFF
TGCGCCAGCAGCCAAACGGGAGAGGCCTACAATGAGCAGTTCTTC
>TRBV6-6|NA|TRBJ2-7|TRBD2
CASRGLAGGHEQYF
TGTGCCAGCAGGGGGCTAGCGGGAGGGCACGAGCAGTACTTC
>TRBV7-9|NA|TRBJ1-6|TRBD1
CASSLDRGLSPLHF
TGTGCCAGCAGCTTAGACAGGGGGCTCTCACCCCTCCACTTT
>TRBV7-9|NA|TRBJ1-2|TRBD1
CASSLAFGQDYGYTF
TGTGCCAGCAGCTTAGCGTTTGGACAGGACTATGGCTACACCTTC
>TRBV27|NA|TRBJ2-3|TRBD2
CASSLWPRLAGDADTQYF
TGTGCCAGCAGTTTATGGCCAAGACTAGCGGGAGATGCGGATACGCAGTATTTT
>TRBV3-1/TRBV3-2|NA|TRBJ2-7|TRBD1
CASSPIPGQGLKGYEQYF
TGTGCCAGCAGCCCGATACCGGGACAGGGTCTCAAAGGGTACGAGCAGTACTTC
>TRBV5-4|few|TRBJ2-1|NA
CASSLVGGARNEQFF
TGTGCCAGCAGCTTGGTAGGGGGGGCGCGGAATGAGCAGTTCTTC
>TRBV28|NA|TRBJ2-1|NA
CASSLQGNWNEQFF
TGTGCCAGCAGTTTACAGGGGAACTGGAATGAGCAGTTCTTC
>TRBV6-5|NA|TRBJ1-5|NA
CASSYSGQNNQPQHF
TGTGCCAGCAGTTACTCGGGACAAAACAATCAGCCCCAGCATTTT
>TRBV6-5|NA|TRBJ1-4|NA
CASRGGGSTNEKLFF
TGTGCCAGCCGCGGGGGGGGCTCAACTAATGAAAAACTGTTTTTT
>TRBV11-1|NA|TRBJ1-1|NA
CASSFFGGTEAFF
TGTGCCAGCAGCTTTTTTGGGGGGACTGAAGCTTTCTTT
>TRBV5-6|NA|TRBJ1-4|NA
CASSLAPGRTNEKLFF
TGTGCCAGCAGCTTGGCCCCGGGAAGAACTAATGAAAAACTGTTTTTT
>TRBV7-3|NA|TRBJ2-1|TRBD2
CASSLSGGAYNEQFF
TGTGCCAGCAGCTTAAGCGGGGGAGCCTACAATGAGCAGTTCTTC
>TRBV24-1|NA|TRBJ1-2|NA
CATSDPARSYGYTF
TGTGCCACCAGTGACCCGGCCAGGTCCTATGGCTACACCTTC
>TRBV30|NA|TRBJ1-1|NA
CAWSVRVEAFF
TGTGCCTGGAGTGTACGGGTCGAAGCTTTCTTT